The following is a TCR beta chain sequence with its context. Its antigen is not known. Other DNA sequences in this sample translate to the same CDR3. These data come from a study of beta chain features in type 1 diabetes. As for the study in general: Examination of sorted cells across all samples involved around 100,000,000 cells. Whole-study results and caveats: These data did not resolve whether HLA type affects TCRB rearrangement.

Reverse transcription of all isolated RNA meant that expressed TCRB transcripts were sequenced. Reads from naive, central memory and regulatory T cell samples averaged about 3.9 million. Data came from immunoSEQ multiplex PCR; TCRdb stores just in-frame clones and leaves some out. The table records under 450,000 clones, about 14% of them present only once. V was trimmed by 2 bases and J by 4 bases, leaving 5 bases between them. There are 12 residues in the CDR3. Germline loops: CDR1 KGHSH, CDR2 LQKENI. Sequences were obtained from naive CD4+ T cells from blood. This chain links TRBV18 with TRBJ2-5; D not certain. The receptor comes from a man aged 25 to 40 in good health. The DNA of the CDR3 is TGTGCCAGCTCACCATCCCGAGAGACCCAGTACTTC. Protein product: CASSPSRETQYF.